The 27 T cell receptor beta chains given below trace back to one sample, sequenced in a study of cytomegalovirus exposure and HLA in healthy donors. In the PCR, 60 Vbeta and 13 Jbeta primers were used. Repertoires were generated with immunoSEQ multiplex PCR, while TCRdb's copy carries only in-frame clones and drops some. Of 200,000 to 250,000 clones in the sample, less than 85% were seen once. The sample was PBMCs. The origin of the receptors is a young man in good health and CMV-seronegative.

In this sample, this clone turned up once. The chain uses TRBV19 and TRBJ2-5, with D possibly being TRBD2 (5 bases). CDR3 size: 13 residues. V shed 9 bases and J shed 8 bases, with 19 bases lying between them. Germline V gene sequence: CDR1 LNHDA, CDR2 SQIVND (reference sequence). As DNA, the CDR3 is TGTGCCAGGAGAAAGGCTAGCATTGACACCCAGTACTTC. This encodes CARRKASIDTQYF.

The rearrangement joins TRBV18 to TRBJ1-3; 10 bases align to TRBD1. With 3 bases clipped from V and 8 bases from J, the junction kept 7 bases outside the gene matches. CDR3 length: 15 amino acids. Germline loops: CDR1 KGHSH, CDR2 LQKENI. The DNA for the CDR3 is TGTGCCAGCTCACCCCCAGGACAGGGGGTATACACCATATATTTT. As protein: CASSPPGQGVYTIYF.

J is TRBJ1-1 and V is TRBV19; maybe TRBD1 (6 bases). The CDR3 has 12 amino acids. Germline lookup yields CDR1 LNHDA and CDR2 SQIVND (reference sequence). V lost 7 bases to trimming and J lost 5 bases, with 11 bases between them. The CDR3 spells CASTNQGTEAFF. As DNA, the CDR3 is TGTGCCAGTACTAATCAGGGGACTGAAGCTTTCTTT. The complete variable domain, with remaining parts taken from reference TRBV19 and TRBJ1-1, reads DGGITQSPKYLFRKEGQNVTLSCEQNLNHDAMYWYRQDPGQGLRLIYYSQIVNDFQKGDIAEGYSVSREKKESFPLTVTSAQKNPTAFYLCASTNQGTEAFFGQGTRLTVV.

About this clone itself: A read error may account for a junction end that differs from germline. V gene TRBV7-9 combines with J gene TRBJ2-5; no reliable D call. CDR3 length equals 13 residues. In germline, CDR1 is SEHNR, CDR2 FQNEAQ (reference sequence). CDR3 amino acids: CSSSLIPEETQYF. In DNA, the CDR3 is TGTTCCAGCAGCTTAATCCCAGAAGAGACCCAGTACTTC.

The chain couples TRBV13 to TRBJ2-1; D unclear. The CDR3 sequence is 14 residues long. Germline-derived CDR1 and CDR2 are PRHDT and FYEKMQ (reference sequence). V was pared by 0 bases and J by 3 bases, with 6 bases between. CDR3 bases: TGTGCCAGCAGCTTAGGTCAGGACTACAATGAGCAGTTCTTC. It codes for CASSLGQDYNEQFF.

The chain employs TRBV9 and TRBJ2-1; 7 nucleotides line up with TRBD1. The CDR3 contains 17 residues. Looked up from germline, CDR1 is SGDLS and CDR2 is YYNGEE. V dropped 4 bases and J dropped 0; count of bases not matched to a gene: 10. The CDR3: CASSPHRGQSSYNEQFF. The CDR3 region has the DNA TGTGCCAGCAGCCCACACAGGGGACAGAGCTCCTACAATGAGCAGTTCTTC.

The chain employs TRBV30 and TRBJ1-2, with TRBD1 as a possible D gene (6 bases). The germline CDR1 and CDR2 sequences are GTSNPN and SVGIG (reference sequence). The length of the CDR3 is 12 residues. V dropped 6 bases and J dropped 1 base, with 9 bases sitting between them. CDR3 DNA: TGTGCCTGCAACAGGGATAACTATGGCTACACCTTC. This codes for CACNRDNYGYTF.

Notes on this clone: Distinct nucleotide sequences in the sample also encode this CDR3. The chain carries TRBV19 and TRBJ1-1; D possibly corresponds to TRBD1 (5 bases). Trimming removed 7 bases from V and 4 bases from J, with 16 bases in between. The CDR3 runs to 14 residues. Germline V lookup: CDR1 LNHDA, CDR2 SQIVND (reference sequence). This chain's CDR3 is CASTPWQGSTEAFF. The DNA of the CDR3 is TGTGCCAGTACCCCTTGGCAGGGTAGCACTGAAGCTTTCTTT.

This clone appeared a few times. This sequence joins TRBV4-3 and TRBJ2-1; 7 bases line up with TRBD2. The CDR3 is 20 residues long. J gave up 0 bases and V 1 base, and 15 bases lay outside the gene matches. Germline V gives CDR1 LGHNA, CDR2 YSLEER. CDR3 DNA sequence: TGCGCCAGCAGCCAAGCCTGGGAGGCCGGGACTAAGAGCTCCTACAATGAGCAGTTCTTC. Its translation is CASSQAWEAGTKSSYNEQFF.

The genes are TRBV11-3 and TRBJ2-2, with TRBD1 identical over 10 bases. With 3 bases clipped from V and 4 bases from J, the junction kept 5 bases outside the gene matches. The length of the CDR3 is 16 residues. Germline V gene data show CDR1 as SGHNT and CDR2 as YENEEA. CDR3 loop: CASSFGTGVATGELFF. CDR3 DNA: TGTGCCAGCAGCTTTGGGACAGGGGTCGCCACCGGGGAGCTGTTTTTT.

The chain carries TRBV9 and TRBJ1-1, with TRBD1 matching over 11 bases. CDR1 is SGDLS and CDR2 is YYNGEE in the germline V gene. V shed 6 bases and J 7 bases; nucleotides not matched to a gene: 11. The CDR3 extends over 15 amino acids. The CDR3 DNA sequence: TGTGCCAGCACCCGCACGGACAGGGGGCGAGGTGAAGCTTTCTTT. It yields the protein CASTRTDRGRGEAFF.

Only one count was recorded for this clone. V is TRBV9 and J is TRBJ2-5; D gene ambiguous. CDR3 length: 16 residues. Trimming stripped 3 bases from V and 1 base from J, with 16 bases between. Germline CDR1 SGDLS, CDR2 YYNGEE. The CDR3 DNA sequence: TGTGCCAGCAGCGCCTCCCCTAGGAGTTCCCAAGAGACCCAGTACTTC. Its translation: CASSASPRSSQETQYF.

This chain connects TRBV11-3 to TRBJ1-3; no definite D call. Trimming took off 2 bases at V and 0 bases at J, with 11 bases between the two ends. The CDR3 sequence is 16 residues long. From germline, CDR1 is SGHNT and CDR2 YENEEA. CDR3 sequence reads: CASSLSPGNSGNTIYF. CDR3 DNA sequence: TGTGCCAGCAGCTTATCGCCCGGGAACTCTGGAAACACCATATATTTT.

The CDR3 sequence: CASSYSPQGFSGELFF. The CDR3, as DNA: TGTGCCAGCAGTTACTCCCCCCAGGGGTTTTCCGGGGAGCTGTTTTTT. The V and J genes are TRBV6-6 and TRBJ2-2, with D possibly TRBD1 on 6 matching bases. The CDR3 loop spans 16 amino acids. Trimming cost V 0 bases and J 6 bases, with 14 bases left between them. The germline CDR1 and CDR2 sequences are MNHNY and SVGAGI (reference sequence).

J is TRBJ1-2 and V is TRBV6-1; 8 bases match TRBD1. This CDR3 region has 14 residues. The germline V gene has CDR1 MNHNS and CDR2 SASEGT. The V segment lost 6 bases and the J segment 4 bases; nucleotides outside the gene matches: 7. The CDR3 loop is CASRGQGSFYGYTF. The DNA for the CDR3 is TGTGCCAGCAGAGGACAGGGATCCTTCTATGGCTACACCTTC.

The chain uses TRBV4-2 and TRBJ2-3, with 9 bases that match TRBD2. J gave up 2 bases and V 1 base, and 7 bases lay outside the gene matches. In germline, CDR1 is LGHNA, CDR2 YNFKEQ. This CDR3 is 17 amino acids long. CDR3 residues: CASSQGGLAGLTDTQYF. CDR3 in DNA: TGTGCCAGCAGCCAAGGGGGCCTAGCGGGACTCACAGATACGCAGTATTTT.

This chain uses TRBV6-5 with TRBJ2-7, with a weak D call TRBD1 (5 bases). The V gene's germline CDR1 is MNHEY and CDR2 SVGAGI. Trimming took off 7 bases at V and 3 bases at J, with 10 bases between the two ends. CDR3 length equals 12 residues. Here the CDR3 reads CASNGQGYEQYF. The CDR3, as DNA: TGTGCCAGCAACGGCCAGGGCTACGAGCAGTACTTC.

The chain combines TRBV7-6 with TRBJ2-1, with 11 bases aligning to TRBD2. Germline values: CDR1 SGHVS, CDR2 FNYEAQ. The CDR3 length is 17 residues. V trimming: 4 bases; J trimming: 10 bases; junction bases outside the gene matches: 15. The CDR3 is CASSSLGGASGRREQFF. In DNA form, the CDR3 reads TGTGCCAGCAGCTCCTTAGGGGGGGCTAGCGGGAGGCGAGAGCAGTTCTTC.

The chain combines TRBV27 with TRBJ1-5; tentatively, D is TRBD1 (5 bases). Trimming took 8 bases from V and 2 from J, leaving 13 bases between them. Germline V gene data show CDR1 as MNHEY and CDR2 as SMNVEV (reference sequence). This CDR3 region has 14 residues. The CDR3: CASWDSGGNQPQHF. The CDR3 DNA reads TGTGCCAGCTGGGACTCTGGGGGCAATCAGCCCCAGCATTTT.

This clone was counted a single time. V is TRBV7-8 and J is TRBJ1-2; D not certain. The CDR3 totals 13 residues. V was trimmed by 4 bases and J by 6 bases, leaving 12 bases between them. Germline CDR1 is SGHVS and CDR2 is FQNEAQ. The CDR3 DNA reads TGTGCCAGCAGCTCGCCGGGTGTGGATGGCTACACCTTC. Amino acids: CASSSPGVDGYTF.

This chain links TRBV11-2 with TRBJ1-2; 9 positions agree with TRBD1. The germline V gene encodes CDR1 SGHAT and CDR2 FQNNGV. There are 15 residues in the CDR3. V lost 4 bases and J lost 7; bases outside the gene matches: 10. The CDR3 sequence: CASSSSQGTGSGYTF. CDR3 bases: TGTGCCAGCAGCTCCTCCCAGGGGACAGGGAGTGGCTACACCTTC.

The chain links TRBV6-1 to TRBJ2-7, with 11 bases identical to TRBD2. CDR3 size: 14 residues. Germline V gives CDR1 MNHNS, CDR2 SASEGT. Germline trimming cut 8 bases from V and 2 bases from J; bases unmatched to any gene: 5. As DNA, the CDR3 is TGTGCCAGCGTTAGCGGGAGGGCCCCCTACGAGCAGTACTTC. Amino acids: CASVSGRAPYEQYF.

The V gene is TRBV4-1, the J gene TRBJ2-5; 8 nucleotides line up with TRBD2. The CDR3 runs 14 residues. CDR1 MGHRA and CDR2 YSYEKL come from the germline V gene. With 5 bases clipped from V and 4 bases from J, the junction kept 6 bases outside the gene matches. DNA for the CDR3: TGCGCCAGCAGCTGGCGGGGGGAGTCAGAGACCCAGTACTTC. Amino acids: CASSWRGESETQYF.

This sequence joins TRBV12-5 and TRBJ2-7; TRBD2 matches at 10 bases. Losses at the gene ends were 3 bases for V and 4 bases for J; bases not matched to a gene: 6. Germline V gene data show CDR1 as LGHNT and CDR2 as FRNRAP. The CDR3 loop spans 15 amino acids. In nucleotides, the CDR3 is TGTGCTAGTGGTTTCAAGCGGGAGGGACGTTACGAGCAGTACTTC. Its translation: CASGFKREGRYEQYF.

V is TRBV6-6 and J is TRBJ2-2; D is perhaps TRBD1 (5 bases). The ends were cut back, 0 bases at V and 0 bases at J, with 8 bases in the middle. CDR3 length: 16 amino acids. Looked up from germline, CDR1 is MNHNY and CDR2 is SVGAGI (reference sequence). The CDR3, as DNA: TGTGCCAGCAGTTACTCGAAGGACACGAACACCGGGGAGCTGTTTTTT. It yields the protein CASSYSKDTNTGELFF.

The chain uses TRBV7-3 and TRBJ2-7; 10 bases match TRBD2. CDR1 is SGHTA and CDR2 is FQGTGA in the germline V gene. This CDR3 is built from 15 residues. V gave up 2 bases and J gave up 2 bases; unmatched junction bases: 3. CDR3 protein: CASSLASGGPYEQYF. DNA for the CDR3: TGTGCCAGCAGCTTAGCTAGCGGGGGTCCCTACGAGCAGTACTTC.

This clone was seen only a few times. Other nucleotide sequences in the sample specify the same CDR3. This chain connects TRBV5-4 to TRBJ2-5; TRBD1 aligns across 10 bases. The V segment lost 4 bases and the J segment 4 bases; nucleotides outside the gene matches: 4. Germline CDR1 is SGHNT and CDR2 is YYREEE (reference sequence). This CDR3 spans 14 amino acids. The CDR3 DNA sequence: TGTGCCAGCAGCCGACAGGGGGCAGTAGAGACCCAGTACTTC. Translating it yields CASSRQGAVETQYF. Supplemented by reference TRBV5-4 and TRBJ2-5, the full variable domain reads ETGVTQSPTHLIKTRGQQVTLRCSSQSGHNTVSWYQQALGQGPQFIFQYYREEENGRGNFPPRFSGLQFPNYSSELNVNALELDDSALYLCASSRQGAVETQYFGPGTRLLVL.